This TCR beta chain was sequenced for a study of shared clonotypes between healthy human individuals. General study results and limits: Generally, estimated richness proved larger in naive subsets than it did in memory subsets. The sampled material consisted only of blood, and tissue repertoires are likely to differ.

Turning to this clone: What it recognizes is unknown.

The CDR3 sequence is 13 residues long. CDR1 is MNHNS and CDR2 is SASEGT in the germline V gene. The V gene end was trimmed by 7 bases and the J gene end by 5 bases; junction bases not matched to a gene: 7. The study ran the assay at deep level. Sequencing was performed with immunoSEQ multiplex PCR; in TCRdb, only in-frame clones are kept and a portion is missing. The sample lists 1.4 million to 1.5 million clones, 95% to 97% occurring once. The sequence came from a man under 40 in good health. The V call is TRBV6-1, the J call TRBJ2-5, with TRBD2 matching 7 bases. Sequencing used naive CD4+ T cells sorted from blood. Subset reported: CD45RA+ positively selected. The CDR3 DNA reads as TGTGCCAGCACAAGGGCCGGGGGGGAGACCCAGTACTTC. Amino acids: CASTRAGGETQYF.